A single sample gave rise to the 28 T cell receptor beta chains below, sequenced in a study of blood T cell repertoires in COVID-19. Some clones are missing from TCRdb's copy, which holds only in-frame ones; the method was immunoSEQ multiplex PCR. The sample holds 100,000 to 150,000 clones, roughly 87% seen once. The specimen was peripheral blood. These receptors were taken from a man of 80 years or more with active or convalescent COVID-19.

The CDR3 region has the DNA TGTGCCAGCAGCGCCGGGACAGGGGACACCGGGGAGCTGTTTTTT. Translating it yields CASSAGTGDTGELFF. The V and J genes are TRBV5-6 and TRBJ2-2; 10 bases fit TRBD1. This CDR3 spans 15 amino acids. CDR1 and CDR2 (germline): SGHDT, YYEEEE. V lost 4 bases and J lost 3; bases outside the gene matches: 3.

The genes are TRBV9 and TRBJ2-2; 8 positions match TRBD1. J was trimmed by 0 bases and V by 2 bases; bases with no gene match: 6. Germline CDR1 and CDR2: SGDLS and YYNGEE. The CDR3 length is 17 residues. CDR3 sequence: CASSVGQGSANTGELFF. The CDR3 DNA is TGTGCCAGCAGCGTTGGACAGGGATCCGCGAACACCGGGGAGCTGTTTTTT.

This rearrangement joins TRBV19 to TRBJ2-1; 9 nucleotides line up with TRBD2. The junction had 21 bases not matched to a gene; V was cut back by 5 bases and J by 10 bases. CDR3 length: 18 residues. In germline, CDR1 is LNHDA, CDR2 SQIVND (reference sequence). CDR3 region: CASSLPRRAAGGVREQFF. The CDR3, as DNA: TGTGCCAGTAGTCTCCCACGTAGGGCAGCGGGAGGAGTACGGGAGCAGTTCTTC.

J is TRBJ1-2 and V is TRBV19; D is unresolved. The CDR3 contains 14 residues. With 9 bases removed from V and 2 bases from J, the gap between germline ends came to 16 bases. Germline values: CDR1 LNHDA, CDR2 SQIVND (reference sequence). The CDR3 DNA reads as TGTGCCAGCGAACCAACGCGGGTGAACTATGGCTACACCTTC. The encoded protein is CASEPTRVNYGYTF.

The rearrangement links TRBV24-1 to TRBJ2-1; no definite D call. CDR1 is KGHDR and CDR2 is SFDVKD in the germline V gene. Between the trimmed V and J ends, which lost 2 bases and 6 bases, there was a span of 13 bases. The CDR3 runs 15 residues. The CDR3 loop is CATSDSGLSFNEQFF. For the CDR3, the DNA is TGTGCCACCAGTGATTCAGGTTTATCGTTCAATGAGCAGTTCTTC.

In nucleotides, the CDR3 is TGCGCCAGCAGCCAAGGCCTGACAGGGGTCAGGTCACCCCTCCACTTT. The encoded protein is CASSQGLTGVRSPLHF. The gene calls are TRBV4-1 and TRBJ1-6; TRBD1 agrees at 8 bases. The V and J ends lost 1 base and 10 bases, in that order; junction bases with no gene match: 9. The CDR3 length is 16 residues. The germline V gene has CDR1 MGHRA and CDR2 YSYEKL.

The chain joins TRBV19 to TRBJ1-6, with 9 bases lining up with TRBD1. Germline-derived CDR1 and CDR2 are LNHDA and SQIVND (reference sequence). J was trimmed by 9 bases and V by 7 bases; bases with no gene match: 10. CDR3 length equals 15 residues. CDR3 region: CASTTGGGGGSPLHF. In DNA form, the CDR3 reads TGTGCCAGTACCACAGGGGGCGGTGGAGGTTCACCCCTCCACTTT.

The genes are TRBV10-3 and TRBJ2-7, with D perhaps matching TRBD2 (6 bases). Trimming removed 2 bases from V and 2 bases from J, with 10 bases in between. This CDR3 spans 14 amino acids. The germline V gene has CDR1 ENHRY and CDR2 SYGVKD. This CDR3 is CAISERGAPYEQYF. CDR3 DNA: TGTGCCATCAGTGAGCGCGGGGCACCCTACGAGCAGTACTTC.

This sequence joins TRBV7-2 and TRBJ2-3; 7 nucleotides line up with TRBD2. Germline V gene lookup returns CDR1 SGHTA and CDR2 FQGNSA. The CDR3 sequence is 15 residues long. Trimming cost V 1 base and J 0 bases; bases outside gene matches: 1. The CDR3 loop reads CASSLVGLSTDTQYF. The CDR3, as DNA: TGTGCCAGCAGCTTAGTGGGACTAAGCACAGATACGCAGTATTTT.

V gene TRBV20-1 combines with J gene TRBJ2-1; no clear D gene. CDR1 and CDR2 from the germline V gene are DFQATT and SNEGSKA (reference sequence). V was cut by 0 bases and J by 15 bases, with 12 bases left in between. This CDR3 comprises 11 residues. CDR3 bases: TGCAGTGCTAGAGATTCCCGGTCGAGGTTCTTC. Protein sequence: CSARDSRSRFF.

The rearrangement joins TRBV28 to TRBJ1-5, with D unclear. This CDR3 region has 13 residues. V lost 10 bases, J lost 0 bases, and 10 bases lay in between. Germline V gives CDR1 MDHEN, CDR2 SYDVKM. DNA of the CDR3: TGTGCCACAGGTCTTTATAGCAATCAGCCCCAGCATTTT. Protein: CATGLYSNQPQHF.

The chain has TRBV27 and TRBJ2-3; D possibly corresponds to TRBD1 (5 bases). The CDR3 length is 15 residues. V was clipped by 8 bases and J by 3 bases, with 18 bases between them. Per the germline V gene, CDR1 is MNHEY and CDR2 is SMNVEV (reference sequence). CDR3 DNA: TGTGCCAGCGGGGCTCAGGGTACTATAACAGATACGCAGTATTTT. Protein product: CASGAQGTITDTQYF.

This chain's CDR3 is CASSQPDRPNYGYTF. For the CDR3, the DNA is TGTGCCAGCAGCCAACCGGACAGGCCAAACTATGGCTACACCTTC. J is TRBJ1-2 and V is TRBV4-2; TRBD1 matches 7 bases. The CDR3 runs 15 residues. With V trimmed by 2 bases and J by 2 bases, 5 bases remained unmatched. Germline CDR1 is LGHNA and CDR2 is YNFKEQ.

The genes are TRBV6-2 or TRBV6-3 and TRBJ2-5; 7 bases fit TRBD2. V was clipped by 7 bases and J by 5 bases; unmatched bases: 7. There are 13 residues in the CDR3. Germline CDR1 MNHEY, CDR2 SVGEGT. This CDR3 reads CASIPSGTETQYF. CDR3 nucleotide sequence: TGTGCCAGCATCCCCAGCGGGACGGAGACCCAGTACTTC.

V usage is TRBV27 and J usage is TRBJ2-5; 10 positions match TRBD2. The germline V gene has CDR1 MNHEY and CDR2 SMNVEV (reference sequence). The V gene end was trimmed by 6 bases and the J gene end by 5 bases; junction bases not matched to a gene: 15. This CDR3 has 17 amino acids. CDR3 amino acids: CASSPGRTSGFRETQYF. The CDR3 nucleotides read TGTGCCAGCAGCCCAGGCCGGACTAGCGGATTCAGGGAGACCCAGTACTTC.

This chain connects TRBV4-1 to TRBJ1-1; D unresolved. CDR1 and CDR2 (germline): MGHRA, YSYEKL. Trimming removed 5 bases at V and 1 base at J, with 14 bases between. This CDR3 has 15 residues. As DNA, the CDR3 is TGCGCCAGCAGCGACCGGGGAACTAGGAACACTGAAGCTTTCTTT. It is translated as CASSDRGTRNTEAFF.

V usage is TRBV6-1 and J usage is TRBJ1-5, with D tentatively TRBD1 (6 bases). Trimming took 3 bases from V and 5 from J, leaving 11 bases between them. This CDR3 is built from 14 residues. CDR1 is MNHNS and CDR2 is SASEGT in the germline V gene. CDR3 sequence (DNA): TGTGCCAGCAGTGAGGGGGCGCCGGATCAGCCCCAGCATTTT. Amino acid sequence: CASSEGAPDQPQHF.

This clone was counted once. The chain is built from TRBV4-2 and TRBJ2-7; 8 bases are a match to TRBD2. Germline V lookup: CDR1 LGHNA, CDR2 YNFKEQ. The ends lost 4 bases at V and 5 bases at J; junction bases unmatched: 13. This CDR3 contains 16 residues. CDR3 protein: CASSPKLAGGAHEQYF. CDR3 nucleotide sequence: TGTGCCAGCAGCCCGAAGCTCGCGGGAGGCGCCCACGAGCAGTACTTC.

This clone was counted ten times or more. This chain uses TRBV10-3 with TRBJ1-5, with 9 bases lining up with TRBD1. This CDR3 contains 14 residues. CDR1 ENHRY and CDR2 SYGVKD come from the germline V gene. V dropped 3 bases and J dropped 7; count of bases not matched to a gene: 4. CDR3 protein: CAISERDRVQPQHF. As DNA, the CDR3 is TGTGCCATCAGTGAAAGGGACAGGGTCCAGCCCCAGCATTTT.

V gene TRBV20-1 combines with J gene TRBJ2-1; 10 nucleotides agree with TRBD2. The CDR3 runs 11 residues. CDR1 DFQATT and CDR2 SNEGSKA come from the germline V gene (reference sequence). The CDR3 reads CRLAGMNEQFF. The CDR3 region has the DNA TGCAGACTAGCGGGAATGAATGAGCAGTTCTTC.

The V and J genes are TRBV5-6 and TRBJ1-1, with TRBD1 matching over 9 bases. CDR3 length: 16 residues. Germline CDR1 reads SGHDT; CDR2 reads YYEEEE. V shed 4 bases, J shed 4 bases, and the junction held 11 bases outside the gene matches. The CDR3 coding sequence is TGTGCCAGCAGCCCGAACCGGGACAGGGTCGCCACTGAAGCTTTCTTT. Translated, it gives CASSPNRDRVATEAFF.

CDR3 loop: CATSRDPLVPYEQYF. The CDR3 nucleotides are TGTGCCACCAGCAGAGATCCACTAGTACCCTACGAGCAGTACTTC. The rearrangement links TRBV15 to TRBJ2-7; D is perhaps TRBD2 (5 bases). Germline CDR1 LNHNV, CDR2 YYDKDF (reference sequence). Between the trimmed V and J ends, which lost 0 bases and 2 bases, there was a span of 11 bases. The CDR3 sequence is 15 residues long.

This clone occurred once. This chain joins TRBV5-1 and TRBJ2-3; 11 nucleotides line up with TRBD2. From germline, CDR1 is SGHRS and CDR2 YFSETQ. J was trimmed by 1 base and V by 6 bases; bases with no gene match: 10. The CDR3 totals 17 residues. For the CDR3, the DNA is TGCGCCAGCACCGATGGACTAGCGGGTTTGGGCACAGATACGCAGTATTTT. This sequence encodes CASTDGLAGLGTDTQYF.

This sequence joins TRBV7-6 and TRBJ2-5; D remains ambiguous. The germline CDR1 and CDR2 sequences are SGHVS and FNYEAQ. This CDR3 contains 13 residues. The V end lost 0 bases, the J end lost 1 base, and 3 bases lay between the germline ends. CDR3 amino acids: CASSLARQETQYF. The CDR3 nucleotides read TGTGCCAGCAGCTTAGCCCGCCAAGAGACCCAGTACTTC.

This sequence joins TRBV5-1 and TRBJ1-3; D gene unclear. Germline V gives CDR1 SGHRS, CDR2 YFSETQ. The V and J ends lost 4 bases and 0 bases respectively, with 11 bases between them. The CDR3 extends over 15 amino acids. CDR3 amino acids: CASSSTEDSGNTIYF. CDR3 DNA: TGCGCCAGCAGCAGCACCGAGGACTCTGGAAACACCATATATTTT.

The chain has TRBV21-1 and TRBJ2-7; TRBD1 is the table's D call and was not checked against the DNA. TRBV21-1 is a pseudogene locus. The CDR3 length is 16 residues. This CDR3 reads CASSFRLTVTSYEQYF. In DNA, the CDR3 is TGTGCCAGCAGCTTCCGACTGACAGTTACCTCCTACGAGCAGTACTTC.

This clone has a single count. This chain connects TRBV6-5 to TRBJ1-2, with a tentative D call TRBD1 (5 bases). The length of the CDR3 is 13 residues. Germline V gene lookup returns CDR1 MNHEY and CDR2 SVGAGI. V was pared by 6 bases and J by 3 bases, with 11 bases between. The CDR3 DNA reads as TGTGCCAGCAGCAGGGTCGAGTACTATGGCTACACCTTC. Translating it yields CASSRVEYYGYTF.

The J gene is TRBJ2-3, the V gene TRBV10-3; D is undetermined. Trimming cost V 2 bases and J 0 bases, with 12 bases left between them. The CDR3 extends over 16 amino acids. Germline CDR1 reads ENHRY; CDR2 reads SYGVKD. The CDR3 DNA sequence: TGTGCCATCAGTGAGATGAGGTCCACTAGCACAGATACGCAGTATTTT. It translates to CAISEMRSTSTDTQYF.